This record concerns one T cell receptor beta chain sequence. Libraries were prepared by immunoSEQ multiplex PCR; TCRdb keeps only in-frame clonotypes and omits some of them. The sample holds over 55,000 clones; around 96% are singletons and the top ten take 0.7% to 0.95%. The record originates from a study of cytomegalovirus exposure and HLA in healthy donors. The TCR comes from a man aged 18 to 35 in good health and CMV-seronegative. The sequencing input was PBMCs.

DNA for the CDR3: TGTGCCACCAGCAGAGGTGGGACAGACTATGGCTACACCTTC. Protein: CATSRGGTDYGYTF. The chain uses TRBV15 and TRBJ1-2, with 7 bases fitting TRBD1. The CDR3 is 14 amino acids. Germline lookup yields CDR1 LNHNV and CDR2 YYDKDF (reference sequence). Trimming at V came to 1 base and at J to 3 bases, leaving 2 bases not matched to a gene.